This T cell receptor (beta chain) was documented in a study of blood T cell repertoires in COVID-19. Study as a whole: In each case, the material was cDNA or gDNA derived from T cells, B-cell-depleted T cells, or PBMCs.

This clone was counted once. How the authors handled the data: Amplification of reference gene primers provided the estimated nucleated cell counts. The repertoire was sequenced with immunoSEQ multiplex PCR; TCRdb's copy has only in-frame clones and lacks some. V, J and clone size were drawn from that table, and D and trimming were deduced from the DNA. The sample comprises about 220,000 clones, 84% of which are singletons, and 9.7% rests with the top ten. The CDR3 sequence is 15 residues long. In germline, CDR1 is SGHRS, CDR2 YFSETQ. The germline V and J ends were trimmed by 4 bases and 0 bases, with 10 bases remaining between them.

What was sequenced was peripheral blood. This receptor was obtained from a man aged 45-65 years with active or convalescent COVID-19. The rearrangement links TRBV5-1 to TRBJ2-2; the D is unclear. Here the CDR3 DNA reads TGCGCCAGCAGCCTCGTCCAGACGAACACCGGGGAGCTGTTTTTT. This sequence encodes CASSLVQTNTGELFF.